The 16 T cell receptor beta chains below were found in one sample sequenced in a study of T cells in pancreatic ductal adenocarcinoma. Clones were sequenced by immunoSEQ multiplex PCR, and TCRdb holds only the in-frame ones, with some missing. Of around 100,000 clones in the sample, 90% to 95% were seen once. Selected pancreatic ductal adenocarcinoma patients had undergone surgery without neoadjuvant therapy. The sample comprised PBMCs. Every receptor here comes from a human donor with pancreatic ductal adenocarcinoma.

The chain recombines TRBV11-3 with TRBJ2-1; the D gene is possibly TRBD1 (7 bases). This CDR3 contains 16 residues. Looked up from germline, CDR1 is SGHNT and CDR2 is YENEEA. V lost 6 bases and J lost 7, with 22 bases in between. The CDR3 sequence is CASSSGGKISRNEQFF. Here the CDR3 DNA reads TGTGCCAGCAGTTCAGGGGGGAAGATATCTAGGAATGAGCAGTTCTTC.

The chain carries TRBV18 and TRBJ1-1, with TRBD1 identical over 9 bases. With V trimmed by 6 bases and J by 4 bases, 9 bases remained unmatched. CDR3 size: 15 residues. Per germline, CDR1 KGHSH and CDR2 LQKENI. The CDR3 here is CASSPTGGWGTEAFF. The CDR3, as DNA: TGTGCCAGCTCGCCTACAGGGGGCTGGGGCACTGAAGCTTTCTTT.

The CDR3 DNA sequence: TGTGCCAGCAGCTGGGCAGGGACTAGCGGGGCCTACGAGCAGTACTTC. Its translation is CASSWAGTSGAYEQYF. The chain combines TRBV7-9 with TRBJ2-7; 13 bases are shared with TRBD2. Germline V CDR1 and CDR2: SEHNR, FQNEAQ (reference sequence). The J segment lost 2 bases and the V segment lost 4 bases, leaving 5 bases of the junction unmatched. This CDR3 spans 16 amino acids.

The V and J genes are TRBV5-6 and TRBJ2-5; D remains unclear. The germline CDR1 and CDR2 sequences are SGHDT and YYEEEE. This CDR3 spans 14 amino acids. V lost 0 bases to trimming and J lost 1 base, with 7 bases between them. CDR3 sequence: CASSLGATQETQYF. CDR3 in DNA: TGTGCCAGCAGCTTGGGGGCAACCCAAGAGACCCAGTACTTC.

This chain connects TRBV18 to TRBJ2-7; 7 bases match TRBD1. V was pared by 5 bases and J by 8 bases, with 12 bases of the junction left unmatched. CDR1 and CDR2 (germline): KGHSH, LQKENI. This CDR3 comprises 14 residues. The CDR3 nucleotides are TGTGCCAGCTCAAACAGGGGAGATGTCGAGCAGCAGTACTTC. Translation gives CASSNRGDVEQQYF.

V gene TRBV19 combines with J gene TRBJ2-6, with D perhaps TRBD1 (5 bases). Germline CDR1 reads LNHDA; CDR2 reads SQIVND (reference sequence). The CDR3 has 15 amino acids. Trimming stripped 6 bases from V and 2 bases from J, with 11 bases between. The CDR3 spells CASRRQGPGANVLTF. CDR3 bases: TGTGCCAGTAGGAGGCAGGGCCCTGGGGCCAACGTCCTGACTTTC.

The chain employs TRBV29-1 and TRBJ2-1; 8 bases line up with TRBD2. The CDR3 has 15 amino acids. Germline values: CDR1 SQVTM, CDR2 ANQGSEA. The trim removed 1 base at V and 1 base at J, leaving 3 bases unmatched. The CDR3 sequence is CSVEGGRRSYNEQFF. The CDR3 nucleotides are TGCAGCGTTGAAGGCGGGAGGCGTTCCTACAATGAGCAGTTCTTC.

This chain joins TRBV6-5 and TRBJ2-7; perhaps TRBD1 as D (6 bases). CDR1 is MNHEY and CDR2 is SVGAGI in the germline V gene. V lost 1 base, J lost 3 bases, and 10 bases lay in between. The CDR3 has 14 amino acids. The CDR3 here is CASSYYGQYYEQYF. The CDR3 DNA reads TGTGCCAGCAGTTACTATGGACAGTACTACGAGCAGTACTTC.

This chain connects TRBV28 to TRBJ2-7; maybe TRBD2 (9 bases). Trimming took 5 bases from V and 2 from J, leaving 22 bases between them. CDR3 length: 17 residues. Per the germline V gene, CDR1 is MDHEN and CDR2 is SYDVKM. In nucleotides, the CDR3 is TGTGCCAGCAGTCCCCTCCAGGGGGCTAGCGGGACCTACGAGCAGTACTTC. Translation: CASSPLQGASGTYEQYF.

The CDR3 loop reads CASRRELGELFF. The CDR3 coding sequence is TGTGCCAGCCGCAGGGAACTCGGGGAGCTGTTTTTT. The chain links TRBV7-3 to TRBJ2-2, with D tentatively TRBD1 (5 bases). From germline, CDR1 is SGHTA and CDR2 FQGTGA. Trimming left V 8 bases short and J 7 bases short, with 11 bases between. The CDR3 extends over 12 amino acids.

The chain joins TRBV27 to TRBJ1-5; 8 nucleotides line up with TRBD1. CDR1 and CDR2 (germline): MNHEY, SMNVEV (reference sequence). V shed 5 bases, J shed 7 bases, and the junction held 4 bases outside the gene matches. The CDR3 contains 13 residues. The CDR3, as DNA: TGTGCCAGCAGTCCGGACAGGGCCCAGCCCCAGCATTTT. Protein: CASSPDRAQPQHF.

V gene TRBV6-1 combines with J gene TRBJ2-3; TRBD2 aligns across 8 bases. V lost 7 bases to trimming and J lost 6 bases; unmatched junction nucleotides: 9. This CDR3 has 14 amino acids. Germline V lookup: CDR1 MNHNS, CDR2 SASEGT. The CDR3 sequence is CASKTGGPRDTQYF. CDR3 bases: TGTGCCAGCAAGACGGGAGGGCCTAGGGATACGCAGTATTTT.

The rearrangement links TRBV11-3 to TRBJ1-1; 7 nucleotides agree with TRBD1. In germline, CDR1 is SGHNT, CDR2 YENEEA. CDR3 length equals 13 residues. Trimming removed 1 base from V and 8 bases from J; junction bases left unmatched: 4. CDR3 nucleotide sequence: TGTGCCAGCAGCTTAGGAGGACAGGAAGAAGCTTTCTTT. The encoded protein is CASSLGGQEEAFF. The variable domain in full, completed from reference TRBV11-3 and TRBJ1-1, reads EAGVVQSPRYKIIEKKQPVAFWCNPISGHNTLYWYLQNLGQGPELLIRYENEEAVDDSQLPKDRFSAERLKGVDSTLKIQPAELGDSAVYLCASSLGGQEEAFFGQGTRLTVV.

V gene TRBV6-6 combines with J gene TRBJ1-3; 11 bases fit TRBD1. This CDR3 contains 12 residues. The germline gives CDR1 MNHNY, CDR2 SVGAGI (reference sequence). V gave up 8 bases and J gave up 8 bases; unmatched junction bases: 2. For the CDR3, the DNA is TGTGCCAGCGGACAGGGGGCGGACACCATATATTTT. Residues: CASGQGADTIYF.

CDR3 DNA: TGTGCCAGTAGTATAGGCGGGGGCAGGGTAGGTACTGAAGCTTTCTTT. Translated, it gives CASSIGGGRVGTEAFF. The chain combines TRBV19 with TRBJ1-1; TRBD1 might be the D (6 bases). This CDR3 is built from 16 residues. Germline V gene lookup returns CDR1 LNHDA and CDR2 SQIVND (reference sequence). Trimming pared 1 base from V and 5 bases from J, leaving 17 bases between.

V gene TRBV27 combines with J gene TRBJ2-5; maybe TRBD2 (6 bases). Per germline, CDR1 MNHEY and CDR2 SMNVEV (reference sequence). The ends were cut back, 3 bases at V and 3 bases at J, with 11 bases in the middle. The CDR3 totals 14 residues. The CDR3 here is CASSFSGAEETQYF. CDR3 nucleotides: TGTGCCAGCAGTTTTTCGGGAGCCGAAGAGACCCAGTACTTC.